These 14 T cell receptor beta chains share one sample of origin, sequenced in a study of patients and donors after allogeneic stem cell transplantation. MiXCR was run by TCRdb on the RT-PCR reads, yielding one entry per CDR3 protein. Here the sample spans around 17,000 distinct CDR3 sequences, under 35% being singletons. The source material was blood, either unsorted or a sorted T cell fraction (not recorded which). Every receptor here comes from a human donor who was either an allogeneic HSCT recipient or a stem cell or donor lymphocyte infusion donor (not recorded which). It is not recorded whose cells these are; they may come from a transplant donor.

The V call is TRBV5-4, the J call TRBJ1-1; D may be TRBD1 (5 bases). This CDR3 contains 14 residues. CDR1 and CDR2 from the germline V gene are SGHNT and YYREEE (reference sequence). Trimming shortened V by 4 bases and J by 8 bases, and 18 bases separated the two germline ends. Here the CDR3 DNA reads TGTGCCAGCAGCCTGAGGCGGTCAGGGAGCGAAGCTTTCTTT. It translates to CASSLRRSGSEAFF.

In the case of this clonotype: An end of the junction differs from the germline gene, which may be a read error. The chain has TRBV4-2 and TRBJ2-7; D is possibly TRBD1 (5 bases). The germline V gene encodes CDR1 LGHNA and CDR2 YNFKEQ. The CDR3 has 15 amino acids. The CDR3 region is CASCQYSSTAYEQYF. The CDR3 DNA is TGTGCCAGCTGCCAATATTCCTCGACAGCCTACGAGCAGTACTTC.

The V gene is TRBV6-6, the J gene TRBJ2-1; 10 nucleotides match TRBD1. Germline CDR1 is MNHNY and CDR2 is SVGAGI (reference sequence). This CDR3 is 16 amino acids long. V dropped 2 bases and J dropped 4; count of bases not matched to a gene: 5. CDR3 nucleotide sequence: TGTGCCAGCAGTTACGGGGGACAGGGGCGATACAATGAGCAGTTCTTC. Protein product: CASSYGGQGRYNEQFF.

V usage is TRBV2 and J usage is TRBJ1-3; D might be TRBD1 (6 bases). Germline-derived CDR1 and CDR2 are SNHLY and FYNNEI. V lost 2 bases, J lost 0 bases, and 14 bases lay in between. The length of the CDR3 is 17 residues. The CDR3 is CASSERRGGTSGNTIYF. CDR3 in DNA: TGTGCCAGCAGTGAAAGACGAGGGGGTACCTCTGGAAACACCATATATTTT. The full variable domain, its missing parts supplied by reference TRBV2 and TRBJ1-3, is EPEVTQTPSHQVTQMGQEVILRCVPISNHLYFYWYRQILGQKVEFLVSFYNNEISEKSEIFDDQFSVERPDGSNFTLKIRSTKLEDSAMYFCASSERRGGTSGNTIYFGEGSWLTVV.

This clonotype was seen repeatedly, ten times or more. The chain couples TRBV5-5 to TRBJ1-4; tentative D call: TRBD1 (5 bases). Trimming took 0 bases from V and 4 from J, leaving 10 bases between them. This CDR3 spans 15 amino acids. CDR1 SGHKS and CDR2 YYEKEE come from the germline V gene (reference sequence). CDR3 region: CASSLGRGINEKLFF. CDR3 sequence (DNA): TGTGCCAGCAGCTTGGGCCGGGGGATTAATGAAAAACTGTTTTTT.

This clonotype was observed a few times. The chain uses TRBV18 and TRBJ1-2, with D unclear. The CDR3 runs to 12 residues. The germline V and J ends were trimmed by 2 bases and 4 bases, with 5 bases remaining between them. The germline CDR1 and CDR2 sequences are KGHSH and LQKENI. The CDR3, as DNA: TGTGCCAGCTCACCAACAAGCTATGGCTACACCTTC. Its protein is CASSPTSYGYTF.

The V and J genes are TRBV7-2 and TRBJ1-2, with TRBD1 matching 10 bases. Per germline, CDR1 SGHTA and CDR2 FQGNSA. CDR3 size: 16 residues. The junction had 8 bases not matched to a gene; V was cut back by 5 bases and J by 2 bases. In DNA, the CDR3 is TGTGCCAGCAGCCCAGACAGGGGGCGATTGAACTATGGCTACACCTTC. Amino acids: CASSPDRGRLNYGYTF.

The chain couples TRBV27 to TRBJ1-2; 7 nucleotides align to TRBD1. V shed 2 bases and J 5 bases; nucleotides not matched to a gene: 8. Germline CDR1 is MNHEY and CDR2 is SMNVEV (reference sequence). This CDR3 contains 15 residues. CDR3 sequence: CASSLTTGDLYGYTF. CDR3 nucleotide sequence: TGTGCCAGCAGTTTAACCACAGGGGACCTTTATGGCTACACCTTC.

This rearrangement joins TRBV5-6 to TRBJ2-2; 8 bases fit TRBD1. Germline V gene data show CDR1 as SGHDT and CDR2 as YYEEEE. Unmatched junction bases numbered 8, after V lost 0 bases and J lost 4 bases. This CDR3 contains 17 residues. The chain's CDR3 is CASSLAGRGRVTGELFF. CDR3 sequence (DNA): TGTGCCAGCAGCTTGGCGGGCAGGGGGCGAGTCACCGGGGAGCTGTTTTTT.

The V call is TRBV7-8, the J call TRBJ1-5, with a possible D match to TRBD1 (5 bases). Germline V gene data show CDR1 as SGHVS and CDR2 as FQNEAQ. V gave up 5 bases and J gave up 3 bases, with 14 bases separating them. The CDR3 is made up of 15 amino acids. CDR3 bases: TGTGCCAGCAGCCGCAGGGATGGAGTCAATCAGCCCCAGCATTTT. Translating it yields CASSRRDGVNQPQHF.

The chain employs TRBV15 and TRBJ2-4; 7 bases map to TRBD1. The CDR3 runs to 15 residues. The J segment lost 8 bases and the V segment lost 1 base, leaving 8 bases of the junction unmatched. CDR1 LNHNV and CDR2 YYDKDF come from the germline V gene (reference sequence). CDR3 nucleotide sequence: TGTGCCACCAGCAGAGCGGCCCCAGGGGGAGACATTCAGTACTTC. Amino acids: CATSRAAPGGDIQYF.

This clonotype ranks as medium-sized. The chain employs TRBV7-2 and TRBJ1-2; D is uncertain. This CDR3 spans 13 amino acids. V was shortened by 1 base and J by 4 bases, with 7 bases between the two germline ends. CDR1 and CDR2 (germline): SGHTA, FQGNSA. CDR3 protein: CASSLDRLYGYTF. The CDR3 DNA reads as TGTGCCAGCAGCTTAGATAGGCTCTATGGCTACACCTTC. Using reference TRBV7-2 and TRBJ1-2 for the parts outside the CDR3, the full variable domain is GAGVSQSPSNKVTEKGKDVELRCDPISGHTALYWYRQSLGQGLEFLIYFQGNSAPDKSGLPSDRFSAERTGGSVSTLTIQRTQQEDSAVYLCASSLDRLYGYTFGSGTRLTVV.

In the case of this clonotype: Compared with germline, one end of the junction differs, possibly owing to a read error. The V gene is TRBV20-1, the J gene TRBJ2-7; D perhaps matches TRBD1 (6 bases). The CDR3 loop spans 13 amino acids. Germline V gene lookup returns CDR1 DFQATT and CDR2 SNEGSKA (reference sequence). CDR3 protein: CSAAQGWGYERYF. CDR3 nucleotide sequence: TGCAGTGCCGCACAGGGATGGGGCTACGAGCGGTACTTC.

This clonotype occurred a few times. The J gene is TRBJ2-5, the V gene TRBV30, with 11 nucleotides matching TRBD2. The germline CDR1 and CDR2 sequences are GTSNPN and SVGIG (reference sequence). Trimming cost V 1 base and J 0 bases; bases outside gene matches: 4. The CDR3 is 16 residues long. CDR3 protein: CAWSGGLAVYQETQYF. The DNA of the CDR3 is TGTGCCTGGAGTGGGGGACTAGCGGTGTACCAAGAGACCCAGTACTTC.